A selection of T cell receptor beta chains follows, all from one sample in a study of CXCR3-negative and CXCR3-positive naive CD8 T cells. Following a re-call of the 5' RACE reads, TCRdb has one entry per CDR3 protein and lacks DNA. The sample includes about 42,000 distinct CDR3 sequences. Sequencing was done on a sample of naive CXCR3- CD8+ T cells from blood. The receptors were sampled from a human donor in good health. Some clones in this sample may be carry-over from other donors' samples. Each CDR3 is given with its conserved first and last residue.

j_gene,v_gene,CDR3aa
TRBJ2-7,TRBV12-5,CASGLSGGPYEQYF
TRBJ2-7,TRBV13,CASSFNSHPYEQYF
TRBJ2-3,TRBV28,CASSFRRAQGVEDTQYF
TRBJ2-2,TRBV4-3,CASSHLIDISTGELFF
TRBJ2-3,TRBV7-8,CASSSIQGTGPNTQYF
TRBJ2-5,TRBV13,CASSLRVRTLRETQYF
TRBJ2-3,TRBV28,CASSPTSGRGTDTQYF
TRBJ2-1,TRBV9,CASSVNPSSYNEQFF
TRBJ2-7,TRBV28,CASSFHRSSYEQYF
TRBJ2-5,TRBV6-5,CAASGGAVETQYF
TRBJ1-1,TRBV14,CASSPGTGGEAFF
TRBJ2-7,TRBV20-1,CSARDDQGGNEQYF
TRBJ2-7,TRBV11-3,CASSLGGRGKLTYEQYF
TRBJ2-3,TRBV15,CATSRVRGTGDTQYF
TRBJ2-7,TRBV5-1,CASSPGTSGLYEQYF
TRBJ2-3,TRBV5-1,CASSSWAPGDTQYF
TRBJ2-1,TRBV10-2,CASSVGLAGHNEQFF
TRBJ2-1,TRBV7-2,CASSIIGEQFF